This record concerns one T cell receptor beta chain sequence. Its specific antigen is unknown. There are no base qualities to consult, and no much larger clone falls within one base. These data belong to a study of cytomegalovirus exposure and HLA in healthy donors listed by TCRdb under 2017. With respect to the entire study: The 500 to 800 repertoires of the first cohort and the 120 validation repertoires were produced on the same platform, according to a later analysis. To predict cytomegalovirus infection status, the study brought together high-throughput TCR immunosequencing, statistical association of individual TCRs with disease status, and machine learning. The aim of the study was to test whether cataloging public T cell receptors could identify signatures of past pathogen exposure. Along with the roughly 700-subject first cohort, a separate validation cohort of over a hundred different subjects was used. The investigation overall reported the following: In the study, some 180 TCR beta chains were listed as associated with cytomegalovirus. The classifier was reported to diagnose cytomegalovirus status with high specificity and sensitivity in both the original cohort and the validation cohort. The validation cohort had no HLA typing available for a later analysis, so co-occurrence within that cohort was assessed over all 130 or so repertoires. It was suggested by the authors that the approach could potentially be generalized to other disease states and immunological phenotypes. In a later analysis, TCRs clustered in the first cohort were found to also tend to co-occur in the 120 or so validation repertoires, with 94% of cluster scores above 0. While some public TCRs were present in many individuals, most TCR sequences turned up only very rarely across donors. Three of the identified cytomegalovirus-associated TCR beta chains were confirmed in vitro to be specific for cytomegalovirus antigens.

Donors formed part of the validation cohort, which comprised 120 subjects and was distinct from the first cohort of 666 subjects. Receptor libraries were prepared by the immunoSEQ multiplex PCR assay. The paper's data handling went like this. A statistical classification framework was built to diagnose cytomegalovirus status from the catalog of TCR beta chain sequences. What TCRdb holds here is the immuneACCESS table cut down to in-frame rearrangements. Part of the clones is not present; checked against another copy, under half of the missing clones reflect an unresolved V gene, and the others are unexplained. The DNA gave D and trimming, while V, J and clone size come from that table. The sample yields around 120,000 clones; around 88% were counted once. The ten top clones hold more than 1.5% of the sample. From the cysteine up to the phenylalanine, the CDR3 has a length of 15 residues. Of all the DNA, just the CDR3 is kept, 45 bases in frame from base 1. Trimming removed 0 bases from V and 4 bases from J; the gene matches leave 2 bases unexplained. Reading the germline V gene gives CDR1 SGDLS and CDR2 YYNGEE.

The sample comprised PBMCs. The chain uses TRBV9 and TRBJ2-2, with 8 bases matching TRBD1. The origin of this receptor is a young man in good health and CMV-seronegative. The bases read TGTGCCAGCAGCGTAGCCAGGGGGCGCACCGGGGAGCTGTTTTTT. It encodes CASSVARGRTGELFF.